Below are 2 T cell receptor beta chains sequenced from a single sample in a study of cytomegalovirus exposure and HLA in healthy donors (dated by TCRdb to the late 2010s). Library generation was performed with the immunoSEQ multiplex PCR assay. The multiplex PCR relied on a mix of 60 forward primers for TCR Vbeta segments and 13 reverse primers for TCR Jbeta segments. Entries here come from immuneACCESS through TCRdb and include only in-frame sequences with V and J called. Some clones fail to appear in such tables; in the studies checked, an unresolved V gene covers under half of the shortfall, and the cause of the remainder is unknown. Present in this sample are approximately 170,000 clones, approximately 84% of which were seen just once. About 5% of the sample is taken by the ten largest. Sequenced input: PBMCs. These receptors all stem from a woman in her forties or fifties in good health and CMV-seropositive.

The chain is built from TRBV5-4 and TRBJ2-3; tentatively, D is TRBD2 (6 bases). The CDR3 sequence is 16 residues long. CDR1 SGHNT and CDR2 YYREEE come from the germline V gene (reference sequence). Trimming shortened V by 4 bases and J by 0 bases, and 15 bases separated the two germline ends. CDR3 amino acids: CASSPRSSASTDTQYF. CDR3 coding DNA: TGTGCCAGCAGCCCCAGGTCTAGCGCTAGCACAGATACGCAGTATTTT.

The CDR3 DNA reads TGTGCCAGCAGCTTAGTAAGCGGGGGGGTGAATGAGCAGTTCTTC. Its protein product is CASSLVSGGVNEQFF. The V and J genes are TRBV7-9 and TRBJ2-1, with 10 nucleotides matching TRBD2. Trimming cost V 1 base and J 7 bases; bases outside gene matches: 4. Germline V gene sequence: CDR1 SEHNR, CDR2 FQNEAQ (reference sequence). CDR3 length: 15 amino acids.